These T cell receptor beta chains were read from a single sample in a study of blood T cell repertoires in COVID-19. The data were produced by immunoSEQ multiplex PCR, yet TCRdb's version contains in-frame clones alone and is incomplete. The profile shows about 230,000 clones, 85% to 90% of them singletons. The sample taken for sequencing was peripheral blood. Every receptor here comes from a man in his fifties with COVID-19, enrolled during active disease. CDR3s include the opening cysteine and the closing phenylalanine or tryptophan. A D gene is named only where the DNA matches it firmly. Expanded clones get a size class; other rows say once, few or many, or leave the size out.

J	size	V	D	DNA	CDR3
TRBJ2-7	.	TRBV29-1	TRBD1	TGCAGCGTGTTCGGGACAGGGGACTACGAGCAGTACTTC	CSVFGTGDYEQYF
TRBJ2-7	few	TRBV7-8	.	TGTGCCAGCAGCCGGTCCTTCTCCGAGCAGTACTTC	CASSRSFSEQYF
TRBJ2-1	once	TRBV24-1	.	TGTGCCACCAGTGATCCAATGACGGAGAAGCAGTTCTTC	CATSDPMTEKQFF
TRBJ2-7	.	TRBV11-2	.	TGTGCCAGCAGCTTGTTTTCGGCGGATCAGGGCTGGGAGCAGTACTTC	CASSLFSADQGWEQYF
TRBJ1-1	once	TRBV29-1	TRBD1	TGCAGCGCCGACAGGGGTGAAACTGAAGCTTTCTTT	CSADRGETEAFF
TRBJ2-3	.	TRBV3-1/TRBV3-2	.	TGTGCCAGCAGCCAAGATCCCCTAGCTAGCACAGATACGCAGTATTTT	CASSQDPLASTDTQYF
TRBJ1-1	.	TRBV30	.	TGTGCCTGGACCCAAAAGACAGGGAACACTGAAGCTTTCTTT	CAWTQKTGNTEAFF
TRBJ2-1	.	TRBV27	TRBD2	TGTGCCAGCAGTTTATCTTTGGCTAGCGGGGACGGGCAGTTCTTC	CASSLSLASGDGQFF
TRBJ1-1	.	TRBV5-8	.	TGTGCCAGCAGCTTGGTCTCCTTTGAAGCTTTCTTT	CASSLVSFEAFF
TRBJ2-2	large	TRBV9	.	TGTGCCAGCAGCCCCCACCCCCAGGGGGGCACCGGGGAGCTGTTTTTT	CASSPHPQGGTGELFF
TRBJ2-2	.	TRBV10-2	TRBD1	TGCGCCAGCAGTGAGAATCCGGGACAGGAAAGAACCGGGGAGCTGTTTTTT	CASSENPGQERTGELFF
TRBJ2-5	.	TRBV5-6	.	TGTGCCAGCAGCTTGACGGTGCAAGAGACCCAGTACTTC	CASSLTVQETQYF
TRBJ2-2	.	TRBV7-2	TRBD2	TGTGCCAGCAGCGCGGGACTAGACCCCGGGGAGCTGTTTTTT	CASSAGLDPGELFF
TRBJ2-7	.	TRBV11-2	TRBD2	TGTGCCAGCAGCTTAGTGCTAGCGGGACGGGGAGAGCAGTACTTC	CASSLVLAGRGEQYF
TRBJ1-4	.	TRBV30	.	TGTGCCTCTAGGGGCGGACGTAATGAAAAACTGTTTTTT	CASRGGRNEKLFF
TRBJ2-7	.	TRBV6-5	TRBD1	TGTGCCAGCAGTCAGTACAGGGGAGCCTCCTACGAGCAGTACTTC	CASSQYRGASYEQYF
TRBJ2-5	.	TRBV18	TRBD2	TGTGCCAGCTCACCGCCACTAGCGGGGGGCAAAGAGACCCAGTACTTC	CASSPPLAGGKETQYF
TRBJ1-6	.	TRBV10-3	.	TGTGCCATCAGTGAGATGAGCGGGAATTCACCCCTCCACTTT	CAISEMSGNSPLHF
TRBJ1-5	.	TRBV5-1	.	TGCGCCAGCAGCTTGGATGTAGATCAGCCCCAGCATTTT	CASSLDVDQPQHF
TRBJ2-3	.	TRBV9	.	TGTGCCAGCAGCGTATCCCCAGGAACAGATACGCAGTATTTT	CASSVSPGTDTQYF
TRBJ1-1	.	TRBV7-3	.	TGTGCCAGCAGCTACTCCCTCGGGAAAGCTTTCTTT	CASSYSLGKAFF
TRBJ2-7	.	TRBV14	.	TGTGCCAGCAGCAGACAACTAGGTGAGCAGTACTTC	CASSRQLGEQYF
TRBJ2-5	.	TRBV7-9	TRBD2	TGTGCCAGCAGCCAGACTAGCGGGGTAGGGGAGACCCAGTACTTC	CASSQTSGVGETQYF
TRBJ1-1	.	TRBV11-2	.	TGTGCCAGCAGCCTGCGACGGTTGGGGGCGTTTACTGAAGCTTTCTTT	CASSLRRLGAFTEAFF
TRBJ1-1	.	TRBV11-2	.	TGTGCCAGCAGCTACGGACTAACTGAAGCTTTCTTT	CASSYGLTEAFF
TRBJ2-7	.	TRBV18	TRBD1	TGTGCCAGCTCACCCGGACAGGGGGAGACCTACGAGCAGTACTTC	CASSPGQGETYEQYF
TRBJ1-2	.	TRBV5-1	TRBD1	TGCGCCAGCAGCCCGGACAGGGTCTATGGCTACACCTTC	CASSPDRVYGYTF
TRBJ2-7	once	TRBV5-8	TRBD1	TGTGCCAGCAGCCCCTGGGCCGGGACAGGCAAGCTCTACGAGCAGTACTTC	CASSPWAGTGKLYEQYF
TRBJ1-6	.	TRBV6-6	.	TGTGCCAGCAGGGCAGTACAGGCTTTCTCCAATTCACCCCTCCACTTT	CASRAVQAFSNSPLHF
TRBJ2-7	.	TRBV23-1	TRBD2	TGCGCCAGCAGTCAATCCGCGACTAGCCAGATTGGGGAGCAGTACTTC	CASSQSATSQIGEQYF
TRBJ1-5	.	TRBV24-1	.	TGTGCCACCAGTTTATCAGGCAATCAGCCCCAGCATTTT	CATSLSGNQPQHF